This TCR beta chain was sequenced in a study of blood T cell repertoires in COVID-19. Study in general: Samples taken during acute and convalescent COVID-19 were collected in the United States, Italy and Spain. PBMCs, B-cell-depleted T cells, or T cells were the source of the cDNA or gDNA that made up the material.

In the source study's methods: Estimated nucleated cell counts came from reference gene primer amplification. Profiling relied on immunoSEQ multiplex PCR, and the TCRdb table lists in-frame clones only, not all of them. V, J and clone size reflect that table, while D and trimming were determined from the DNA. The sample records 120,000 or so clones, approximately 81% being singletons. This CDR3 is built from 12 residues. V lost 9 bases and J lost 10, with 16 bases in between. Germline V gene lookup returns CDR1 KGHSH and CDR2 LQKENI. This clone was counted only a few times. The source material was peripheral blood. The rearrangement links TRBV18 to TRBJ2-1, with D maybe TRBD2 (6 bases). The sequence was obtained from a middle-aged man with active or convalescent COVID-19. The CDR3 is CASGGPRGEQFF. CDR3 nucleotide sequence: TGTGCCAGTGGGGGTCCGCGGGGCGAGCAGTTCTTC.